Following are 32 T cell receptor beta chains from one sample sequenced in a study of cytomegalovirus exposure and HLA in healthy donors. The PCR employed 60 Vbeta primers together with 13 Jbeta primers. Only in-frame clones appear in the TCRdb table, and some are missing; sequencing was by immunoSEQ multiplex PCR. Its table lists about 120,000 clones. Sequencing used PBMCs. The source of these receptors is a man aged 18 to 29 in good health and CMV-seronegative.

This rearrangement joins TRBV10-1 to TRBJ2-1; 8 bases agree with TRBD1. Germline V lookup: CDR1 WNHNN, CDR2 SYGVQD (reference sequence). This CDR3 is built from 13 residues. The junction had 12 bases not matched to a gene; V was cut back by 8 bases and J by 12 bases. The CDR3 sequence is CASGYGQGLGQFF. CDR3 nucleotides: TGCGCCAGCGGGTACGGACAGGGTCTTGGGCAGTTCTTC.

CDR3 coding DNA: TGCGCCAGCAGCTTATTAGCGGGAGGAGTAAGCACCGGGGAGCTGTTTTTT. It translates to CASSLLAGGVSTGELFF. The rearrangement joins TRBV5-1 to TRBJ2-2, with 10 bases that match TRBD2. The CDR3 runs to 17 residues. V gave up 2 bases and J gave up 4 bases; unmatched junction bases: 8. Germline CDR1 is SGHRS and CDR2 is YFSETQ.

The genes are TRBV9 and TRBJ1-6; 9 nucleotides agree with TRBD1. V shed 3 bases and J 8 bases; nucleotides not matched to a gene: 3. The germline CDR1 and CDR2 sequences are SGDLS and YYNGEE. The CDR3 spans 14 residues. In DNA form, the CDR3 reads TGTGCCAGCAGCGAGACAGGGGGAGATTCACCCCTCCACTTT. Its protein product is CASSETGGDSPLHF.

The CDR3 loop reads CASSRGTGGFYEQYF. In DNA form, the CDR3 reads TGTGCCAGCAGCCGCGGGACAGGGGGGTTCTACGAGCAGTACTTC. V gene TRBV5-5 combines with J gene TRBJ2-5; 11 bases agree with TRBD1. The J call is in doubt because the DNA end fits TRBJ2-7 better. Per the germline V gene, CDR1 is SGHKS and CDR2 is YYEKEE (reference sequence). The CDR3 contains 15 residues.

The chain recombines TRBV5-4 with TRBJ2-6, with 9 bases aligning to TRBD1. Trimming took 2 bases from V and 0 from J; bases not matched to a gene: 6. CDR3 length: 18 residues. From germline, CDR1 is SGHNT and CDR2 YYREEE (reference sequence). CDR3 loop: CASSFKGTGPSGANVLTF. As DNA, the CDR3 is TGTGCCAGCAGCTTTAAAGGGACAGGGCCCTCTGGGGCCAACGTCCTGACTTTC.

The chain employs TRBV5-1 and TRBJ2-2; 12 bases are shared with TRBD2. There are 17 residues in the CDR3. V lost 3 bases, J lost 7 bases, and 10 bases stayed unmatched. Germline CDR1 reads SGHRS; CDR2 reads YFSETQ. The CDR3 loop is CASSWTSGTSRNGELFF. CDR3 nucleotide sequence: TGCGCCAGCAGCTGGACTAGCGGGACCAGTAGGAACGGGGAGCTGTTTTTT. The complete variable domain, with remaining parts taken from reference TRBV5-1 and TRBJ2-2, reads KAGVTQTPRYLIKTRGQQVTLSCSPISGHRSVSWYQQTPGQGLQFLFEYFSETQRNKGNFPGRFSGRQFSNSRSEMNVSTLELGDSALYLCASSWTSGTSRNGELFFGEGSRLTVL.

V gene TRBV5-6 combines with J gene TRBJ2-3; D gene uncertain. The CDR3 runs to 13 residues. Germline CDR1 is SGHDT and CDR2 is YYEEEE. The V end was cut by 0 bases, the J end by 1 base, with 3 bases between. CDR3 sequence (DNA): TGTGCCAGCAGCTTGGTCGGCACAGATACGCAGTATTTT. Amino acid sequence: CASSLVGTDTQYF.

V and J are TRBV2 and TRBJ1-5; D may be TRBD1 (5 bases). The length of the CDR3 is 14 residues. Germline CDR1 reads SNHLY; CDR2 reads FYNNEI. Trimming cost V 6 bases and J 0 bases, with 9 bases left between them. Here the CDR3 DNA reads TGTGCCAGCAGCCCTGACAGTAGCAATCAGCCCCAGCATTTT. Translating gives CASSPDSSNQPQHF.

This chain's CDR3 is CASSLAAGDEKLFF. The CDR3 DNA is TGTGCCAGCAGCTTAGCGGCGGGGGATGAAAAACTGTTTTTT. The gene calls are TRBV7-2 and TRBJ1-4; TRBD1 might be the D (5 bases). V shed 0 bases and J shed 6 bases, with 8 bases lying between them. Germline lookup yields CDR1 SGHTA and CDR2 FQGNSA. This CDR3 is built from 14 residues.

V gene TRBV4-1 combines with J gene TRBJ1-4, with D perhaps matching TRBD1 (5 bases). Trimming took off 1 base at V and 10 bases at J, with 10 bases between the two ends. This CDR3 has 13 amino acids. Germline lookup yields CDR1 MGHRA and CDR2 YSYEKL. The CDR3 DNA reads as TGCGCCAGCAGCCAAGGCGGGGGGGGAAAACTGTTTTTT. It encodes CASSQGGGGKLFF.

V and J are TRBV21-1 and TRBJ2-7; the table calls TRBD2, which could not be checked here. TRBV21-1 constitutes a pseudogene. CDR3 size: 16 residues. Here the CDR3 DNA reads TGTGCCAGCAGCAAATGTATCGAGGGTTCTAAGGTCGAGCAGTACTTC. This encodes CASSKCIEGSKVEQYF.

J is TRBJ2-1 and V is TRBV5-1; 12 nucleotides match TRBD2. The CDR3 is 15 residues long. Trimming took 2 bases from V and 4 from J; bases not matched to a gene: 1. Germline V CDR1 and CDR2: SGHRS, YFSETQ. The CDR3 loop is CASSFTSGGYNEQFF. CDR3 DNA sequence: TGCGCCAGCAGCTTCACTAGCGGGGGGTACAATGAGCAGTTCTTC.

The chain links TRBV5-1 to TRBJ2-2; TRBD1 matches 10 bases. Germline lookup yields CDR1 SGHRS and CDR2 YFSETQ. The CDR3 length is 14 residues. V lost 4 bases, J lost 6 bases, and 3 bases stayed unmatched. The CDR3 nucleotides read TGCGCCAGCAGCCCTGGGACAGGGGCCGGGGAGCTGTTTTTT. Its protein product is CASSPGTGAGELFF.

The chain uses TRBV9 and TRBJ1-5, with D possibly matching TRBD1 (5 bases). CDR1 and CDR2 (germline): SGDLS, YYNGEE. Trimming removed 3 bases from V and 6 bases from J, with 13 bases in between. The CDR3 is made up of 14 amino acids. The CDR3 sequence is CASSAGLPGQPQHF. In nucleotides, the CDR3 is TGTGCCAGCAGCGCAGGGTTGCCGGGTCAGCCCCAGCATTTT.

This rearrangement joins TRBV18 to TRBJ2-3; D call uncertain. Germline CDR1 reads KGHSH; CDR2 reads LQKENI. V was cut by 3 bases and J by 6 bases, with 4 bases left in between. The CDR3 is 11 amino acids. CDR3 bases: TGTGCCAGCTCACCGAGGGATACGCAGTATTTT. Amino acids: CASSPRDTQYF.

V usage is TRBV19 and J usage is TRBJ2-1, with 13 bases aligning to TRBD2. CDR3 size: 17 residues. J was trimmed by 2 bases and V by 5 bases; bases with no gene match: 6. The V gene's germline CDR1 is LNHDA and CDR2 SQIVND (reference sequence). The CDR3 reads CASSPGLAGPTYNEQFF. The DNA for the CDR3 is TGTGCCAGTAGTCCGGGACTAGCGGGGCCTACCTACAATGAGCAGTTCTTC.

This chain connects TRBV2 to TRBJ1-2; D remains unclear. Germline assignment: CDR1 SNHLY and CDR2 FYNNEI. This CDR3 region has 13 residues. The ends were cut back, 10 bases at V and 8 bases at J, with 20 bases in the middle. The CDR3, as DNA: TGTGCCATCAAACCCGGGCCCCGAGGGGGCTACACCTTC. Translation gives CAIKPGPRGGYTF.

The chain combines TRBV6-1 with TRBJ1-5; TRBD1 aligns across 8 bases. CDR1 and CDR2 from the germline V gene are MNHNS and SASEGT. CDR3 length: 14 amino acids. Trimming at V came to 6 bases and at J to 2 bases, leaving 3 bases not matched to a gene. CDR3 sequence reads: CASSLDRGNQPQHF. The CDR3 DNA reads as TGTGCCAGCAGCTTGGACAGGGGCAATCAGCCCCAGCATTTT.

CDR3 loop: CASSYRDYGELFF. The CDR3 DNA reads TGTGCCAGCAGCTACAGGGATTACGGGGAGCTGTTTTTT. The chain has TRBV7-8 and TRBJ2-2; D is possibly TRBD1 (6 bases). This CDR3 comprises 13 residues. V was shortened by 4 bases and J by 7 bases, with 10 bases between the two germline ends. Germline CDR1 and CDR2: SGHVS and FQNEAQ.

The rearrangement links TRBV23-1 to TRBJ2-1; D is unresolved. TRBV23-1 is placed among ORFs of uncertain function. Trimming left V 3 bases short and J 7 bases short, with 7 bases between. The CDR3 contains 12 residues. In DNA form, the CDR3 reads TGCGCCAGCAGTCACCACAAAAATGAGCAGTTCTTC. Protein: CASSHHKNEQFF.

The rearrangement links TRBV30 to TRBJ2-5, with 15 bases fitting TRBD2. V shed 3 bases and J 9 bases; nucleotides not matched to a gene: 5. Per germline, CDR1 GTSNPN and CDR2 SVGIG (reference sequence). CDR3 length equals 14 residues. Here the CDR3 reads CAWRLGTSGGSQYF. The CDR3 nucleotides are TGTGCCTGGAGGTTGGGGACTAGCGGGGGGTCCCAGTACTTC. Full variable domain (rest looked up from reference TRBV30 and TRBJ2-5): SQTIHQWPATLVQPVGSPLSLECTVEGTSNPNLYWYRQAAGRGLQLLFYSVGIGQISSEVPQNLSASRPQDRQFILSSKKLLLSDSGFYLCAWRLGTSGGSQYFGPGTRLLVL.

This sequence joins TRBV6-1 and TRBJ2-6, with a weak D call TRBD2 (5 bases). V was clipped by 0 bases and J by 7 bases, with 16 bases between them. The CDR3 has 17 residues. CDR1 is MNHNS and CDR2 is SASEGT in the germline V gene. The CDR3 region is CASSEARATVEANVLTF. The CDR3 DNA follows: TGTGCCAGCAGTGAAGCGCGGGCGACGGTGGAAGCCAACGTCCTGACTTTC.

The chain recombines TRBV19 with TRBJ1-2; D is uncertain. The V gene's germline CDR1 is LNHDA and CDR2 SQIVND (reference sequence). The CDR3 consists of 12 residues. V lost 5 bases and J lost 4, with 8 bases in between. In DNA form, the CDR3 reads TGTGCCAGTAGTGCCCACATCTATGGCTACACCTTC. Protein: CASSAHIYGYTF.

The chain combines TRBV6-4 with TRBJ1-1; TRBD1 matches at 7 bases. This CDR3 region has 15 residues. Germline trimming cut 3 bases from V and 1 base from J; bases unmatched to any gene: 5. Looked up from germline, CDR1 is MRHNA and CDR2 is SNTAGT. CDR3 in amino acids: CASSERQGGNTEAFF. CDR3 bases: TGTGCCAGCAGTGAGAGACAGGGCGGGAACACTGAAGCTTTCTTT.

The chain uses TRBV5-4 and TRBJ2-7; 7 bases agree with TRBD2. CDR1 and CDR2 from the germline V gene are SGHNT and YYREEE (reference sequence). This CDR3 contains 14 residues. The V segment lost 0 bases and the J segment 6 bases; nucleotides outside the gene matches: 6. In nucleotides, the CDR3 is TGTGCCAGCAGCTTGGAGCGGGGCGGCCTCGAGCAGTACTTC. Translated, it gives CASSLERGGLEQYF. The complete variable domain, with remaining parts taken from reference TRBV5-4 and TRBJ2-7, reads ETGVTQSPTHLIKTRGQQVTLRCSSQSGHNTVSWYQQALGQGPQFIFQYYREEENGRGNFPPRFSGLQFPNYSSELNVNALELDDSALYLCASSLERGGLEQYFGPGTRLTVT.

This sequence joins TRBV7-6 and TRBJ2-3; TRBD2 agrees at 13 bases. Germline V gene lookup returns CDR1 SGHVS and CDR2 FNYEAQ. V shed 3 bases, J shed 0 bases, and the junction held 9 bases outside the gene matches. The CDR3 runs to 19 residues. The DNA for the CDR3 is TGTGCCAGCAGCTTTGATGGGACTAGCGGGGATTTTAGCACAGATACGCAGTATTTT. This gives the protein CASSFDGTSGDFSTDTQYF.

CDR3 in amino acids: CASSLGLVNSPLHF. CDR3 DNA sequence: TGTGCCAGCAGCCTCGGACTTGTTAATTCACCCCTCCACTTT. The chain uses TRBV7-3 and TRBJ1-6, with unresolved D. Germline CDR1 reads SGHTA; CDR2 reads FQGTGA. Trimming removed 5 bases from V and 6 bases from J, with 11 bases in between. The length of the CDR3 is 14 residues.

The rearrangement joins TRBV30 to TRBJ1-2; weak D call: TRBD1 (6 bases). Germline CDR1 reads GTSNPN; CDR2 reads SVGIG (reference sequence). The CDR3 is 13 residues long. The V and J ends lost 5 bases and 5 bases respectively, with 15 bases between them. CDR3 DNA sequence: TGTGCCTGGCCCGGGGGGGCTTATTATGGCTACACCTTC. The encoded protein is CAWPGGAYYGYTF.

The chain recombines TRBV4-1 with TRBJ1-2; maybe TRBD1 (6 bases). The CDR3 length is 14 residues. Trimming left V 1 base short and J 7 bases short, with 13 bases between. CDR1 is MGHRA and CDR2 is YSYEKL in the germline V gene. The CDR3 region has the DNA TGCGCCAGCAGCCAAGTGGGGGGGGGCCGTGGCTACACCTTC. This translates into CASSQVGGGRGYTF.

This rearrangement joins TRBV4-1 to TRBJ2-1, with D perhaps matching TRBD2 (6 bases). Germline CDR1 is MGHRA and CDR2 is YSYEKL. The CDR3 consists of 15 residues. V lost 5 bases to trimming and J lost 4 bases, with 15 bases between them. The CDR3 bases are TGCGCCAGCAGCTCCCGACTAGGATCGTACAATGAGCAGTTCTTC. Translating it yields CASSSRLGSYNEQFF.

V usage is TRBV6-5 and J usage is TRBJ2-2; TRBD1 might be the D (6 bases). Germline lookup yields CDR1 MNHEY and CDR2 SVGAGI. The CDR3 spans 14 residues. Trimming took 10 bases from V and 4 from J, leaving 16 bases between them. The CDR3 DNA reads TGTGCCACCCGGGACACTGGGGGCACCGGGGAGCTGTTTTTT. It translates to CATRDTGGTGELFF.

V gene TRBV27 combines with J gene TRBJ1-2; perhaps TRBD1 as D (6 bases). The CDR3 is made up of 15 amino acids. CDR1 and CDR2 from the germline V gene are MNHEY and SMNVEV (reference sequence). The ends were cut back, 3 bases at V and 5 bases at J, with 16 bases in the middle. This CDR3 reads CASSLGGPPLYGYTF. CDR3 bases: TGTGCCAGCAGTTTGGGGGGGCCCCCACTATATGGCTACACCTTC.